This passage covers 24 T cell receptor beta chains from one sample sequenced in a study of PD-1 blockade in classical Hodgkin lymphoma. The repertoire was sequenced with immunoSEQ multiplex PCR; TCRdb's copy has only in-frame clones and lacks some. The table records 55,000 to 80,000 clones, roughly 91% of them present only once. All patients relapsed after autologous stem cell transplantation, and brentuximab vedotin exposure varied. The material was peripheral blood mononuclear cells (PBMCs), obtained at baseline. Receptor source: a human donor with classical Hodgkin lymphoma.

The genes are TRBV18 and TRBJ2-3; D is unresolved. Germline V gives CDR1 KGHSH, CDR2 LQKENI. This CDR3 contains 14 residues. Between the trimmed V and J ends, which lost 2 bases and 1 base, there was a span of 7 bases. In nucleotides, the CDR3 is TGTGCCAGCTCACCAGGGGATCGCACAGATACGCAGTATTTT. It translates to CASSPGDRTDTQYF.

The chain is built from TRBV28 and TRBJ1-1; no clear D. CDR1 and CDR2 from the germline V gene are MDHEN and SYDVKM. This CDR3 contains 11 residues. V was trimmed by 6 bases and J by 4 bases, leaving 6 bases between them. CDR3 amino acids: CASRDSTEAFF. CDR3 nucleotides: TGTGCCAGCAGGGATAGCACTGAAGCTTTCTTT. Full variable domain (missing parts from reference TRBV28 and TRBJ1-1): DVKVTQSSRYLVKRTGEKVFLECVQDMDHENMFWYRQDPGLGLRLIYFSYDVKMKEKGDIPEGYSVSREKKERFSLILESASTNQTSMYLCASRDSTEAFFGQGTRLTVV.

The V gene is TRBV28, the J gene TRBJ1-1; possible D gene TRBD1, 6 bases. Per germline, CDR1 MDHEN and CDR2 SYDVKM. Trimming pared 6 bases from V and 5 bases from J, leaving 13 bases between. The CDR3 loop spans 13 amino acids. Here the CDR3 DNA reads TGTGCCAGCAGGTCAGGGGTTCAGACTGAAGCTTTCTTT. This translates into CASRSGVQTEAFF.

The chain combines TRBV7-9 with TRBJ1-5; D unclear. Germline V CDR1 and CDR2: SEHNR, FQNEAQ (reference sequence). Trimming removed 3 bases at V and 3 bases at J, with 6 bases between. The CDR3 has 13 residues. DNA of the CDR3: TGTGCCAGCAGCTTCGGAACCAATCAGCCCCAGCATTTT. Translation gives CASSFGTNQPQHF.

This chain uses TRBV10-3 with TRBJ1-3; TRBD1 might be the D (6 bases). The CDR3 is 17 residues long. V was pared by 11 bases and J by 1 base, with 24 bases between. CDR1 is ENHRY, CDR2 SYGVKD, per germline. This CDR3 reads CAGGATRDFGSGNTIYF. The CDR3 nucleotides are TGTGCCGGGGGGGCAACGCGGGATTTTGGGTCTGGAAACACCATATATTTT.

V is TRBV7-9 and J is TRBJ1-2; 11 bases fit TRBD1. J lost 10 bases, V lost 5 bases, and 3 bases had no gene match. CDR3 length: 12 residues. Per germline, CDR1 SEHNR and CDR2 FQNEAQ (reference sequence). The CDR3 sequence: CASSMGQGDYTF. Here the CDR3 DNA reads TGTGCCAGCAGCATGGGACAGGGGGACTACACCTTC.

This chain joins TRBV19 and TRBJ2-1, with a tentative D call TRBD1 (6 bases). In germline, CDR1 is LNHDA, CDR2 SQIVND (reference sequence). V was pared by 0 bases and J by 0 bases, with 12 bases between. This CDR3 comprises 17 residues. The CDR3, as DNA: TGTGCCAGTAGTATAGATATGTTAGGGGGCTCCTACAATGAGCAGTTCTTC. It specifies CASSIDMLGGSYNEQFF.

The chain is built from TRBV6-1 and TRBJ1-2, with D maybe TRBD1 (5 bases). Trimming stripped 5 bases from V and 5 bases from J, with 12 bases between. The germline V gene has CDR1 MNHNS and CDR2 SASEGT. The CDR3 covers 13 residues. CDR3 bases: TGTGCCAGCAGTCCCGGGACTTTGTATGGCTACACCTTC. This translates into CASSPGTLYGYTF.

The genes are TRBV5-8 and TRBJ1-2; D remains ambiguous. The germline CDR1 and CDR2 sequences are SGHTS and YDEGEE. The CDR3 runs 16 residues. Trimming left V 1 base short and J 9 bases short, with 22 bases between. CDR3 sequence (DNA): TGTGCCAGCAGCTTGCGAGGGCTTTCCGTGTTCGGTAGCTACACCTTC. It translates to CASSLRGLSVFGSYTF.

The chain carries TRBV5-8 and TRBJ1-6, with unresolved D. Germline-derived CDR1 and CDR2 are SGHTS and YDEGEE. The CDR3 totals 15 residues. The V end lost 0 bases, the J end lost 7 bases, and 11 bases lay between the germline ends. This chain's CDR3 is CASSLDRPLNSPLHF. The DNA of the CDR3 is TGTGCCAGCAGCTTGGACCGACCGCTGAATTCACCCCTCCACTTT.

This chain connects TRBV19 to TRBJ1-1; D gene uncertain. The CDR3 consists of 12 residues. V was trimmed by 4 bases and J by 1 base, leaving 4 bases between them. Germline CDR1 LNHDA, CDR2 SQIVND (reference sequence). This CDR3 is CASSRTNTEAFF. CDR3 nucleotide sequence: TGTGCCAGTAGTAGGACGAACACTGAAGCTTTCTTT.

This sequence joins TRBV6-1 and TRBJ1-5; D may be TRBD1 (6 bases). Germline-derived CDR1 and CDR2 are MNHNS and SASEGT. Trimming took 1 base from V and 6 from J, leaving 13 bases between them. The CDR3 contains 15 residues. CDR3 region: CASSEVSRGGQPQHF. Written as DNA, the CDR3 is TGTGCCAGCAGTGAAGTGAGCAGGGGTGGTCAGCCCCAGCATTTT.

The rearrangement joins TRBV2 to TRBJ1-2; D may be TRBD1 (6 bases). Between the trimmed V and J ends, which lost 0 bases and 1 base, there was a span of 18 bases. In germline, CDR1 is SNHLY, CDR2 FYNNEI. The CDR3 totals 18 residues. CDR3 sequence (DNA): TGTGCCAGCAGTGAAGCGGGGATCGACGGACAGAATAACTATGGCTACACCTTC. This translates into CASSEAGIDGQNNYGYTF.

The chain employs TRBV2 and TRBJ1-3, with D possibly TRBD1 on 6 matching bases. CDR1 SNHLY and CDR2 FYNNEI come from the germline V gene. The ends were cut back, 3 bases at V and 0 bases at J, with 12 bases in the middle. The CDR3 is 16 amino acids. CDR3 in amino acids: CASSDWQTGSGNTIYF. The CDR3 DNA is TGTGCCAGCAGTGACTGGCAGACAGGCTCTGGAAACACCATATATTTT.

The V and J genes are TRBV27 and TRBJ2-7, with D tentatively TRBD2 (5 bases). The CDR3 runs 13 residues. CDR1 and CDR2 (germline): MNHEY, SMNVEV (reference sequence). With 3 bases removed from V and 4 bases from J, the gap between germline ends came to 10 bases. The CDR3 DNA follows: TGTGCCAGCAGTTTCCAACAGCGGTACGAGCAGTACTTC. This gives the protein CASSFQQRYEQYF.

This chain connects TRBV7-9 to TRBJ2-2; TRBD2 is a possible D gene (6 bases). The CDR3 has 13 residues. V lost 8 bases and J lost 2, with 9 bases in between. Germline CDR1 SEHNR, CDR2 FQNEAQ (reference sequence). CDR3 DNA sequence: TGTGCCAGCGGAGGGGTAAACACCGGGGAGCTGTTTTTT. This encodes CASGGVNTGELFF.

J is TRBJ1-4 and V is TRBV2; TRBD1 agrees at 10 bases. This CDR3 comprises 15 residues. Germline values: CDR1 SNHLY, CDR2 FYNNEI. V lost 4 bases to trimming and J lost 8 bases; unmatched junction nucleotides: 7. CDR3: CASSGFGQGGEKLFF. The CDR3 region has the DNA TGTGCCAGCAGTGGCTTTGGACAGGGGGGCGAAAAACTGTTTTTT.

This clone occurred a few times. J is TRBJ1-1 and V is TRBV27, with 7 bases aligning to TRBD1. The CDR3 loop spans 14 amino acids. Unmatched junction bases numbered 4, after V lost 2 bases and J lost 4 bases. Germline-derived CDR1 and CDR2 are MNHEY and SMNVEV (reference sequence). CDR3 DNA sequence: TGTGCCAGCAGTTTAGCCCAGGGGGGCACTGAAGCTTTCTTT. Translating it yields CASSLAQGGTEAFF.

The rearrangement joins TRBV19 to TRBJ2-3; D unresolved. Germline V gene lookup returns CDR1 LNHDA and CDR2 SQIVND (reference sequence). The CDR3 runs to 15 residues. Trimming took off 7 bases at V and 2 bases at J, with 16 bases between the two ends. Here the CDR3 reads CASTWVAEFTDTQYF. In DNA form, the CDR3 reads TGTGCCAGTACATGGGTGGCGGAGTTCACAGATACGCAGTATTTT.

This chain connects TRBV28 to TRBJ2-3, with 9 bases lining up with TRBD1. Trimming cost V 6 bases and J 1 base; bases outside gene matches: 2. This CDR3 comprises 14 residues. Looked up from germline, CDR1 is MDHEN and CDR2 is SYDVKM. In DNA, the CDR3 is TGTGCCAGCAGCGACAGGGGGGGCACAGATACGCAGTATTTT. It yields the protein CASSDRGGTDTQYF.

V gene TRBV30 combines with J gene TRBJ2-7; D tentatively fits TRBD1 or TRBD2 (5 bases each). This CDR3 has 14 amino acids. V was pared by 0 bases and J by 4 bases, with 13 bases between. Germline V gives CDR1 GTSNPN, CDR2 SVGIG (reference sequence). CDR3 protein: CAWSVGLREYEQYF. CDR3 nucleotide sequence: TGTGCCTGGAGTGTAGGGCTCAGGGAGTACGAGCAGTACTTC.

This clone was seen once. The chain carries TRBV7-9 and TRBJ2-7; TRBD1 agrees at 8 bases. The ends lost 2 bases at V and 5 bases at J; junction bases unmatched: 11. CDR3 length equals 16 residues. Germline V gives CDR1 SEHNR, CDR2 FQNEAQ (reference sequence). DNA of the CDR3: TGTGCCAGCAGCTTACAGGGGGCGCTTCCACTGGACGAGCAGTACTTC. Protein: CASSLQGALPLDEQYF. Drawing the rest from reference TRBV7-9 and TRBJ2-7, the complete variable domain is DTGVSQNPRHKITKRGQNVTFRCDPISEHNRLYWYRQTLGQGPEFLTYFQNEAQLEKSRLLSDRFSAERPKGSFSTLEIQRTEQGDSAMYLCASSLQGALPLDEQYFGPGTRLTVT.

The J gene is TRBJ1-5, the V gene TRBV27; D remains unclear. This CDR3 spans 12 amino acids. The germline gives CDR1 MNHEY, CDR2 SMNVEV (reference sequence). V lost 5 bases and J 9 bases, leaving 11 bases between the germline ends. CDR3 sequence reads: CASSLPLGPQHF. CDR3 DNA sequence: TGTGCCAGCAGTCTCCCCCTCGGGCCCCAGCATTTT.

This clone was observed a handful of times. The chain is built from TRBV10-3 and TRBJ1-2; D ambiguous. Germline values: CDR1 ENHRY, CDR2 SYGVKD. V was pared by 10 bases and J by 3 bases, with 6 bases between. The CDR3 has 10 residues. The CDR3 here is CATLDYGYTF. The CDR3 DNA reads TGTGCCACCCTGGACTATGGCTACACCTTC.